This T cell receptor beta chain was profiled in a study of blood T cells in healthy people across ages. The CDR3 totals 15 residues. V was cut by 5 bases and J by 0 bases, with 13 bases left in between. The germline V gene has CDR1 SEHNR and CDR2 FQNEAQ (reference sequence). Through a sample-barcoded 5' primer and a J-beta primer mix, a second PCR was run for roughly 6 to 12 cycles. TCRdb reprocessed the 5' RACE reads via MiXCR and lists one record per CDR3 protein. Of under 1,100,000 distinct CDR3 sequences listed, approximately 26% were seen once; the top ten hold approximately 0.7%. Study conclusions and caveats: Long-lived donors carried more naive CD4+ cells and greater diversity than aged donors. Older age coincided with a roughly linear decline in TCR beta diversity per million T cells.

Notes on this clonotype: Its target is not known.

Another study also made use of these data, one on T cells of mothers and their children. That report notes: Samples were provided by three healthy Caucasian mothers and their six children.

This sequence joins TRBV7-9 and TRBJ1-2, with D tentatively TRBD1 (5 bases). Source material: blood. The sequence was obtained from a girl aged 2 to 9 in good health. The CDR3 loop reads CASSPRDAPNYGYTF. CDR3 nucleotide sequence: TGTGCCAGCAGCCCCCGGGACGCCCCTAACTATGGCTACACCTTC.